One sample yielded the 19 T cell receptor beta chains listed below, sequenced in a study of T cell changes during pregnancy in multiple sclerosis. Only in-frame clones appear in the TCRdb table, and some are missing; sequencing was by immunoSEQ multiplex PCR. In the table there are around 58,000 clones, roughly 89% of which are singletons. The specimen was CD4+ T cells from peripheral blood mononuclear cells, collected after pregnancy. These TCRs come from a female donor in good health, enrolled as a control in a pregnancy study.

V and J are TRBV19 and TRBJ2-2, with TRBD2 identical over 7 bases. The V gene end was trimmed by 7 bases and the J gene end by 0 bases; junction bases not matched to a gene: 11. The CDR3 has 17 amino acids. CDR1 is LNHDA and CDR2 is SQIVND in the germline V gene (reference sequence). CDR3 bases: TGTGCCAGTACCTTACTAGCGATAGTAGCGAACACCGGGGAGCTGTTTTTT. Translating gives CASTLLAIVANTGELFF.

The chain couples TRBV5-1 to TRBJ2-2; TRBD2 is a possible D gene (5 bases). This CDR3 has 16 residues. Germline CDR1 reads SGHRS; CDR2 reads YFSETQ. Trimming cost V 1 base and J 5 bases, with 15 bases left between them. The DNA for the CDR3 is TGCGCCAGCAGCTTGAACAGCGGCGGAAATACCGGGGAGCTGTTTTTT. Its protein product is CASSLNSGGNTGELFF.

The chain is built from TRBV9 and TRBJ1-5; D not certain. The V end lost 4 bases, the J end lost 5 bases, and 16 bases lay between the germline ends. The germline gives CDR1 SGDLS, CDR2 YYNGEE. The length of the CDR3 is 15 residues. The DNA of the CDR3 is TGTGCCAGCAGCAGGTCCGGGGTCAATGATCAGCCCCAGCATTTT. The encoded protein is CASSRSGVNDQPQHF.

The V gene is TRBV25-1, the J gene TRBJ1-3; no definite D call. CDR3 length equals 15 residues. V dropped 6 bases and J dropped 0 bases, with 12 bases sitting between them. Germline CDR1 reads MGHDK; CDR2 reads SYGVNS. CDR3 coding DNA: TGTGCCAGCAGCCTATTAAGAGACTCTGGAAACACCATATATTTT. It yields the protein CASSLLRDSGNTIYF.

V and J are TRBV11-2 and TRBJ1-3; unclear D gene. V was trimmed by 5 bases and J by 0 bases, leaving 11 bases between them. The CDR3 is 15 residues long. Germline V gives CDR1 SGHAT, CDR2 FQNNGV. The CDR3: CASSPTYYSGNTIYF. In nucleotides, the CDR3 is TGTGCCAGCAGCCCCACATACTACTCTGGAAACACCATATATTTT.

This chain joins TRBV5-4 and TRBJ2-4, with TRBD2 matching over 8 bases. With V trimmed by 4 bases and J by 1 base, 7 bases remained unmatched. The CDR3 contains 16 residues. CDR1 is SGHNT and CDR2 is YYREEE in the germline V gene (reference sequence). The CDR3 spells CASSRGGGGAKNIQYF. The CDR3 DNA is TGTGCCAGCAGCCGCGGCGGCGGGGGGGCCAAAAACATTCAGTACTTC.

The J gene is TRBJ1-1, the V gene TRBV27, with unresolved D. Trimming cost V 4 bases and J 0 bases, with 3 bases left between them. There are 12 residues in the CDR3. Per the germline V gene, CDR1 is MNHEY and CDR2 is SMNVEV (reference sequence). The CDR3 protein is CASSSVNTEAFF. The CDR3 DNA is TGTGCCAGCAGTTCCGTGAACACTGAAGCTTTCTTT.

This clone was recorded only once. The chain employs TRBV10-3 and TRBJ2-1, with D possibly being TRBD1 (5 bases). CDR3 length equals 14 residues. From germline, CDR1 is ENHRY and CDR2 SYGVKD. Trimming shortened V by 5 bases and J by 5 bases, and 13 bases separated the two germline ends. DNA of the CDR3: TGTGCCATCAGTCAAGGACAAGATAACAATGAGCAGTTCTTC. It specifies CAISQGQDNNEQFF.

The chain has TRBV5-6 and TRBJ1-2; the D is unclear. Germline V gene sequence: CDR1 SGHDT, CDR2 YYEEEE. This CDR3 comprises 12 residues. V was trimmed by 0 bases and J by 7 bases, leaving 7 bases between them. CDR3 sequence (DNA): TGTGCCAGCAGCTTGGTGAGATCTGGCTACACCTTC. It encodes CASSLVRSGYTF.

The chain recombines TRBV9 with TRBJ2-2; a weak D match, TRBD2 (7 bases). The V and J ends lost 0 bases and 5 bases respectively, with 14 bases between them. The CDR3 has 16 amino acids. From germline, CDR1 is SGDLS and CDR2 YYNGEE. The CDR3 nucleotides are TGTGCCAGCAGCGTAGGTCGGGGGGCGCAAACCGGGGAGCTGTTTTTT. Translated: CASSVGRGAQTGELFF. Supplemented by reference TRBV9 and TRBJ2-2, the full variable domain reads DSGVTQTPKHLITATGQRVTLRCSPRSGDLSVYWYQQSLDQGLQFLIQYYNGEERAKGNILERFSAQQFPDLHSELNLSSLELGDSALYFCASSVGRGAQTGELFFGEGSRLTVL.

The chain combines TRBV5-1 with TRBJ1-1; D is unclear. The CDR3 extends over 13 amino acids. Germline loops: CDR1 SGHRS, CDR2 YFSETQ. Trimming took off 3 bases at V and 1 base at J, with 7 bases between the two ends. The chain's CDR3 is CASSYQENTEAFF. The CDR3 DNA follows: TGCGCCAGCAGCTACCAGGAGAACACTGAAGCTTTCTTT.

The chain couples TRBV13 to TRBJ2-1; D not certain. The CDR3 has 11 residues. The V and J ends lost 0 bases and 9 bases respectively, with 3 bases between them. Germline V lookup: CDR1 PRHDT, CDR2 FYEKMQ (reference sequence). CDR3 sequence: CASSLGSEQFF. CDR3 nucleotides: TGTGCCAGCAGCTTAGGCAGTGAGCAGTTCTTC.

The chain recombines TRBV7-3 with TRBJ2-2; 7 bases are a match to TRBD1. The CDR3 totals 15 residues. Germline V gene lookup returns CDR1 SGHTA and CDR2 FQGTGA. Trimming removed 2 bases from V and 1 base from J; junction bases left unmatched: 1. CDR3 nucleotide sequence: TGTGCCAGCAGCTTAGGGACAGTGAACACCGGGGAGCTGTTTTTT. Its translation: CASSLGTVNTGELFF.

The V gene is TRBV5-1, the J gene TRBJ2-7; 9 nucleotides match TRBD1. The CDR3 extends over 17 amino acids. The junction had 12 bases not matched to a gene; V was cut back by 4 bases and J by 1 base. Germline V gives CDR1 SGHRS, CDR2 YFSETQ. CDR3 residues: CASSARITGTGSYEQYF. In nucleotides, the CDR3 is TGCGCCAGCAGCGCTCGCATAACCGGGACAGGGTCCTACGAGCAGTACTTC.

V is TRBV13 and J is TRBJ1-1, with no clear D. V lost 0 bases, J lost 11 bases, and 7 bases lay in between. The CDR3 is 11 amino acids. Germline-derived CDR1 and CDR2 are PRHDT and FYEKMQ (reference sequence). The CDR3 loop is CASSLGPDAFF. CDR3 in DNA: TGTGCCAGCAGCTTAGGTCCAGATGCTTTCTTT.

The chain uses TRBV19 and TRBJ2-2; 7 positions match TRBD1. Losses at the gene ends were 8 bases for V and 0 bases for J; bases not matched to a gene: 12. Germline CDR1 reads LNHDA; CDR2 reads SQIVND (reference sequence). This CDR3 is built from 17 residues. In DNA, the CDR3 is TGTGCCAGTTCTTGGACGTCCGGGACAGCGAACACCGGGGAGCTGTTTTTT. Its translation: CASSWTSGTANTGELFF.

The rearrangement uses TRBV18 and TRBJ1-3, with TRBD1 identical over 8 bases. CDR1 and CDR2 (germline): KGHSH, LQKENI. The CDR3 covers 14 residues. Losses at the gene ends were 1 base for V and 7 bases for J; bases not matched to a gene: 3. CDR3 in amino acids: CASSPLDRDNTIYF. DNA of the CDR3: TGTGCCAGCTCACCACTGGACAGGGATAACACCATATATTTT.

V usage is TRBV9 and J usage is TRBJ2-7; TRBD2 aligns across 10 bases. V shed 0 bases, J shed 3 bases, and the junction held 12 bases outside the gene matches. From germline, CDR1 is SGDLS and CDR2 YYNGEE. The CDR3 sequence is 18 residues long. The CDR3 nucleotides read TGTGCCAGCAGCGTAGGTGTGTCTAGCGGGGGCCTTCTCTACGAGCAGTACTTC. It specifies CASSVGVSSGGLLYEQYF.

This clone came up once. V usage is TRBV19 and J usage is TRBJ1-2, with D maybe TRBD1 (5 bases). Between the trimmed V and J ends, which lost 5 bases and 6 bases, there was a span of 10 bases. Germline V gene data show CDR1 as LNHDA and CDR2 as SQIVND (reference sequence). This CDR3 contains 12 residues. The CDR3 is CASSAAGHGYTF. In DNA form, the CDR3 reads TGTGCCAGTAGTGCGGCAGGGCATGGCTACACCTTC.